The entry below gives a single TCR beta chain sequence along with its context. Trimming stripped 2 bases from V and 4 bases from J, with 9 bases between. The CDR3 contains 13 residues. Germline V CDR1 and CDR2: SGHRS, YFSETQ. cDNA came from around 0.54 to 1 ug RNA primed by random hexamers. Across 54 Vbeta and 13 Jbeta, TCR beta CDR3 was amplified with immunoSEQ multiplex PCR. TCRdb called the immunoSEQ multiplex PCR reads again in MiXCR, with one record for every CDR3 protein. Altogether around 300,000 distinct CDR3 sequences are present, about 89% being singletons, with the ten largest covering around 0.18%. The source of the sample is a study of CD8 T cells in Susac syndrome.

The genes are TRBV5-1 and TRBJ1-2; D uncertain. The TCR sequence derives from a human donor with multiple sclerosis. The sequenced material came from CD8+ T cells from PBMCs. The chain's CDR3 is CASSFDPGYGYTF. DNA of the CDR3: TGCGCCAGCAGCTTTGACCCTGGCTATGGCTACACCTTC.